This T cell receptor (beta chain) is from a study of early T cells in non-severe SARS-CoV-2 infection. Study at large: From unsorted whole blood, bulk RNA was sequenced, and the chains remained unpaired.

Individual cDNA molecules received unique molecular identifiers during library preparation. TCRdb redid the calling of the 5' RACE reads with MiXCR, one entry per CDR3 protein. The sample has approximately 30,000 distinct CDR3 sequences, around 4.4% seen once. This CDR3 spans 14 amino acids. Germline lookup yields CDR1 SQVTM and CDR2 ANQGSEA. V lost 4 bases and J 6 bases, leaving 19 bases between the germline ends. Findings and caveats of the study: Matching against VDJdb likely underestimated virus-specific expansions, favoring anti-spike CD8.

For this clonotype: Its antigen is currently unknown.

The clonotype comes from an adult who was a healthcare worker with PCR-confirmed SARS-CoV-2 infection or an uninfected control (not recorded which). Source material: whole blood. This sequence joins TRBV29-1 and TRBJ2-7; D perhaps matches TRBD1 (6 bases). In nucleotides, the CDR3 is TGCAGCGTTGCGCAGGGGTTAAGTGGGGCCGAGCAGTACTTC. Protein product: CSVAQGLSGAEQYF.